Each of the 16 T cell receptor beta chains below was sequenced from the same sample in a study of blood T cell repertoires in COVID-19. The table came from immunoSEQ multiplex PCR; TCRdb's copy has only in-frame clones and leaves some out. The sample includes under 400,000 clones, roughly 89% of them seen just once. The sample consisted of peripheral blood. These receptors were obtained from a man aged 18-30 years with active or convalescent COVID-19.

The CDR3 coding sequence is TGTGCTAGTGGTTCGAGCCCCGGGGGGGGCGACTATGGCTACACCTTC. Translated, it gives CASGSSPGGGDYGYTF. The rearrangement links TRBV12-5 to TRBJ1-2; tentative D call: TRBD1 (6 bases). V lost 4 bases and J lost 3, with 18 bases in between. Germline V gene lookup returns CDR1 LGHNT and CDR2 FRNRAP. The CDR3 is made up of 16 amino acids.

This chain uses TRBV13 with TRBJ1-3; no reliable D call. Per germline, CDR1 PRHDT and CDR2 FYEKMQ (reference sequence). V lost 2 bases to trimming and J lost 4 bases, with 9 bases between them. This CDR3 contains 14 residues. The DNA of the CDR3 is TGTGCCAGCAGCTTACTCGGAGCCGGAAACACCATATATTTT. Amino acids: CASSLLGAGNTIYF. Supplemented by reference TRBV13 and TRBJ1-3, the full variable domain reads AAGVIQSPRHLIKEKRETATLKCYPIPRHDTVYWYQQGPGQDPQFLISFYEKMQSDKGSIPDRFSAQQFSDYHSELNMSSLELGDSALYFCASSLLGAGNTIYFGEGSWLTVV.

The rearrangement uses TRBV9 and TRBJ2-6, with no clear D. Germline assignment: CDR1 SGDLS and CDR2 YYNGEE. The ends were cut back, 4 bases at V and 1 base at J, with 12 bases in the middle. CDR3 length: 16 residues. The CDR3: CASSPPGISGANVLTF. Here the CDR3 DNA reads TGTGCCAGCAGCCCCCCAGGCATATCTGGGGCCAACGTCCTGACTTTC.

J is TRBJ2-7 and V is TRBV7-6, with 7 bases fitting TRBD2. The CDR3 loop spans 15 amino acids. Germline CDR1 SGHVS, CDR2 FNYEAQ. Trimming at V came to 7 bases and at J to 3 bases, leaving 12 bases not matched to a gene. CDR3 coding DNA: TGTGCCAGCACCAAACTTGCGGGAGTAAACTACGAGCAGTACTTC. It yields the protein CASTKLAGVNYEQYF.

The chain has TRBV5-6 and TRBJ1-4, with 7 bases identical to TRBD1. Germline trimming cut 0 bases from V and 4 bases from J; bases unmatched to any gene: 3. This CDR3 region has 15 residues. Germline CDR1 SGHDT, CDR2 YYEEEE. The CDR3, as DNA: TGTGCCAGCAGCTTGGGCGACAGGGTTAATGAAAAACTGTTTTTT. It codes for CASSLGDRVNEKLFF.

The CDR3 is CASRGVRSNTEAFF. CDR3 DNA: TGTGCCAGCAGAGGGGTACGATCGAACACTGAAGCTTTCTTT. The chain has TRBV6-5 and TRBJ1-1; D perhaps matches TRBD1 (5 bases). The CDR3 has 14 residues. V lost 6 bases to trimming and J lost 1 base, with 12 bases between them. Looked up from germline, CDR1 is MNHEY and CDR2 is SVGAGI.

The V and J genes are TRBV6-6 and TRBJ2-5; D unclear. Germline-derived CDR1 and CDR2 are MNHNY and SVGAGI (reference sequence). The CDR3 contains 14 residues. V lost 7 bases to trimming and J lost 1 base, with 13 bases between them. The CDR3 DNA sequence: TGTGCCAGCACCTCGCATCAGTCCCAAGAGACCCAGTACTTC. Translation: CASTSHQSQETQYF.

The gene calls are TRBV19 and TRBJ1-1, with 7 bases matching TRBD1. V lost 8 bases, J lost 0 bases, and 6 bases stayed unmatched. Germline CDR1 reads LNHDA; CDR2 reads SQIVND (reference sequence). The CDR3 totals 14 residues. Here the CDR3 DNA reads TGTGCCAGTGGAACAGGGGTTATGAACACTGAAGCTTTCTTT. Protein sequence: CASGTGVMNTEAFF.

The V gene is TRBV3-1 (or the pseudogene TRBV3-2), the J gene TRBJ2-1, with D possibly TRBD1 on 5 matching bases. V was clipped by 4 bases and J by 2 bases, with 15 bases between them. In germline, CDR1 is LGHDT, CDR2 YNNKEL (reference sequence). The CDR3 has 16 amino acids. The CDR3 bases are TGTGCCAGCAGCCTCTGGAGACAGCAGACCTACAATGAGCAGTTCTTC. Translation gives CASSLWRQQTYNEQFF.

This chain connects TRBV18 to TRBJ1-3, with TRBD1 matching over 8 bases. The length of the CDR3 is 15 residues. Germline V CDR1 and CDR2: KGHSH, LQKENI. V dropped 0 bases and J dropped 7; count of bases not matched to a gene: 5. The CDR3 coding sequence is TGTGCCAGCTCACCACCGCGACAGGGGATGAACACCATATATTTT. Protein product: CASSPPRQGMNTIYF.

This clone was picked up a small number of times. The chain employs TRBV7-9 and TRBJ1-2; D unresolved. This CDR3 contains 17 residues. Trimming removed 2 bases from V and 0 bases from J, with 16 bases in between. The germline CDR1 and CDR2 sequences are SEHNR and FQNEAQ (reference sequence). In nucleotides, the CDR3 is TGTGCCAGCAGCTTAACCGGCGTCGAGACTACTAACTATGGCTACACCTTC. Its translation: CASSLTGVETTNYGYTF.

This clone was counted a single time. The chain is built from TRBV19 and TRBJ1-5; 8 positions match TRBD1. CDR3 length: 15 amino acids. V lost 4 bases, J lost 3 bases, and 5 bases stayed unmatched. Germline CDR1 LNHDA, CDR2 SQIVND (reference sequence). The CDR3 bases are TGTGCCAGTAGTACTGTGACAGGGGTCAATCAGCCCCAGCATTTT. Protein: CASSTVTGVNQPQHF.

This clone was detected only a few times. The CDR3 coding sequence is TGTGCCAGCAGTTCGCGACAGGGAGATCAGCCCCAGCATTTT. Residues: CASSSRQGDQPQHF. The gene calls are TRBV27 and TRBJ1-5; the match to TRBD1 covers 7 bases. The length of the CDR3 is 14 residues. CDR1 is MNHEY, CDR2 SMNVEV, per germline (reference sequence). The trim removed 4 bases at V and 5 bases at J, leaving 5 bases unmatched.

This chain joins TRBV28 and TRBJ2-3; D not certain. Germline V CDR1 and CDR2: MDHEN, SYDVKM. V was trimmed by 2 bases and J by 3 bases, leaving 6 bases between them. The CDR3 sequence is 13 residues long. The CDR3 region is CASSLTVTDTQYF. The CDR3 DNA is TGTGCCAGCAGTTTAACAGTGACAGATACGCAGTATTTT.

The rearrangement uses TRBV6-5 and TRBJ1-3; possible D gene TRBD1, 6 bases. From germline, CDR1 is MNHEY and CDR2 SVGAGI. With 8 bases removed from V and 2 bases from J, the gap between germline ends came to 16 bases. This CDR3 spans 15 amino acids. In nucleotides, the CDR3 is TGTGCCAGCTCAGACGACAGGTTCACTGGAAACACCATATATTTT. It yields the protein CASSDDRFTGNTIYF.

The chain joins TRBV10-3 to TRBJ2-3; 11 bases are shared with TRBD2. Germline V lookup: CDR1 ENHRY, CDR2 SYGVKD. V was clipped by 6 bases and J by 1 base; unmatched bases: 0. The CDR3 runs to 14 residues. The CDR3 here is CAIRGLAGTDTQYF. The CDR3 DNA is TGTGCCATCAGGGGACTAGCGGGCACAGATACGCAGTATTTT.